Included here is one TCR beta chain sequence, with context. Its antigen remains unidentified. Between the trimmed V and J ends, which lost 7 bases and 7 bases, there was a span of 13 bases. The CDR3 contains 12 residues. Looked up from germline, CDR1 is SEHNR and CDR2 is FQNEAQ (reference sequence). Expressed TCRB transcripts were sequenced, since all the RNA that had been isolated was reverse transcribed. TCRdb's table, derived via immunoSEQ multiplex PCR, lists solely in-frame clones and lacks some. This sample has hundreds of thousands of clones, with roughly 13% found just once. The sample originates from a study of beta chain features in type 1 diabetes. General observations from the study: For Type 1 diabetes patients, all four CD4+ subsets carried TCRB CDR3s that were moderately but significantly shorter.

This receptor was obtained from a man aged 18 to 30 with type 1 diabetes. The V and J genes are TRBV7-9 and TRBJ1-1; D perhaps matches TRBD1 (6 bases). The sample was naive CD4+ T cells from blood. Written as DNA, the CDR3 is TGTGCCAGCACCCCAAGGGGGATTGAAGCTTTCTTT. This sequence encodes CASTPRGIEAFF.